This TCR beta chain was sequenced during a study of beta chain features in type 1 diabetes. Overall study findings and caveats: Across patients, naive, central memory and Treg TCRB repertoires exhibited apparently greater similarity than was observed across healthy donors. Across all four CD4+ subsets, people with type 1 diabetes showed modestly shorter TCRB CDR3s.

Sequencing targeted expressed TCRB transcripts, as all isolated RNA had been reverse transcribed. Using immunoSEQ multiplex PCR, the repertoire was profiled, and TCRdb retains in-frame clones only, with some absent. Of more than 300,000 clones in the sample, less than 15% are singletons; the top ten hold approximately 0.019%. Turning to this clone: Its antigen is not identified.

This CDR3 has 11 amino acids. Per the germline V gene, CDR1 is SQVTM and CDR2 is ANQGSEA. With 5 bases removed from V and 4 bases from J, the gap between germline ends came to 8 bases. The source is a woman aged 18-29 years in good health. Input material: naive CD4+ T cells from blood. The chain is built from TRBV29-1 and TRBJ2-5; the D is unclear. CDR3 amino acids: CSVLPRETQYF. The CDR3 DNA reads TGCAGCGTTCTACCGAGAGAGACCCAGTACTTC.